This TCR beta chain was recovered during a study of graft-versus-host responses after intestinal transplantation. As for the study in general: All recipients got anti-thymocyte globulin induction, then tacrolimus and steroids for about 3 years.

The method was immunoSEQ multiplex PCR; TCRdb's version includes in-frame clones alone and lacks a portion of them. This table holds tens of thousands of clones, 85% to 95% found once. As to this clone: Its specificity is unknown.

The material was unstimulated CD8+ T cells sorted from spleen or lymph node cells, obtained before intestinal transplant. This receptor was taken from a human donor who received an intestinal transplant.

This CDR3 reads CASIPAGLGNIQYF. The CDR3 DNA reads TGTGCCAGCATACCAGCGGGATTAGGGAACATTCAGTACTTC. The chain joins TRBV28 to TRBJ2-4; TRBD2 aligns across 7 bases. Germline values: CDR1 MDHEN, CDR2 SYDVKM. After removal of 7 bases from V and 7 bases from J, the junction contained 10 bases not matched to a gene. The CDR3 contains 14 residues.